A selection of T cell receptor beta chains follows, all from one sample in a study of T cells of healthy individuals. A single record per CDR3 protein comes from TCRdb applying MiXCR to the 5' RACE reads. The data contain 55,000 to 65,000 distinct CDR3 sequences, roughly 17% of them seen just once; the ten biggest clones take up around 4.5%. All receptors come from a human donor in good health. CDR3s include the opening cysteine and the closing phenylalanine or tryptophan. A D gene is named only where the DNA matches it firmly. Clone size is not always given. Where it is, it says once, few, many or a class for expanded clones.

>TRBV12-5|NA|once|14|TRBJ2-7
CASGLGMRGYEQYF
TGTGCTAGTGGTTTAGGAATGAGGGGTTACGAGCAGTACTTC
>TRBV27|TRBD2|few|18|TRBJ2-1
CASSRVVVAGTLYNEQFF
TGTGCCAGCAGCCGGGTTGTGGTAGCGGGAACTCTATACAATGAGCAGTTCTTC
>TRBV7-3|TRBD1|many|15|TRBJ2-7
CASSPDRGGFYEQYF
TGTGCCAGCAGCCCGGACAGGGGAGGGTTCTACGAGCAGTACTTC
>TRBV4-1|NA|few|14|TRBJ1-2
CASSQDTGFYGYTF
TGCGCCAGCAGCCAAGATACCGGTTTCTATGGCTACACCTTC
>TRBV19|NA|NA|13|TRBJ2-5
CASSIGLQETQYF
TGTGCCAGTAGTATTGGACTGCAAGAGACCCAGTACTTC
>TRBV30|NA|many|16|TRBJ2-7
CAWRSLGGGANYEQYF
TGTGCCTGGAGGTCATTGGGGGGGGGCGCAAACTACGAGCAGTACTTC
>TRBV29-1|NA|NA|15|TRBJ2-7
CSVDLGGAAPYEQYF
TGCAGCGTTGATCTGGGCGGAGCCGCCCCCTACGAGCAGTACTTC
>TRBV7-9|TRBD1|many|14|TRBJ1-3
CASSLGRQGHTIYF
TGTGCCAGCAGCTTAGGTCGACAGGGACACACCATATATTTT
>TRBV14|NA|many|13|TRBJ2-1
CASSQAEGGGEFF
TGTGCCAGCAGCCAAGCCGAGGGAGGAGGAGAATTCTTC
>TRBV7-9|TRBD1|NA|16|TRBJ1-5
CASSLATGVGDQPQHF
TGTGCCAGCAGCTTAGCGACAGGGGTCGGAGATCAGCCCCAGCATTTT
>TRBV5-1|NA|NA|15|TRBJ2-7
CASSLAGKASYEQYF
TGCGCCAGCAGCTTGGCTGGGAAGGCCTCCTACGAGCAGTACTTC
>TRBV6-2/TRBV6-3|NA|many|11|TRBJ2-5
CASSYGETQYF
TGTGCCAGCAGTTATGGAGAGACCCAGTACTTC
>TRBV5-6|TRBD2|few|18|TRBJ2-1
CASSLEALGLADNNEQFF
TGTGCCAGCAGCTTGGAGGCCCTAGGACTAGCGGACAACAATGAGCAGTTCTTC
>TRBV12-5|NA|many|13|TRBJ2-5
CASGLLGQETQYF
TGTGCTAGTGGTTTGCTTGGACAAGAGACCCAGTACTTC
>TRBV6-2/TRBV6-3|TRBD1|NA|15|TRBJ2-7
CASSYPGQGSYEQYF
TGTGCCAGCAGTTACCCGGGACAGGGCTCCTACGAGCAGTACTTC
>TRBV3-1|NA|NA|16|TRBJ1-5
CASSQDLGGAKQPQHF
TGTGCCAGCAGCCAAGATTTGGGAGGGGCAAAGCAGCCCCAGCATTTT
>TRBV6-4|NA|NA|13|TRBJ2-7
CASSAGALYEQYF
TGTGCCAGCAGCGCAGGGGCCCTCTACGAGCAGTACTTC
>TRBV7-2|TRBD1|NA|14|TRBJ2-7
CASSPPGQANEQYF
TGTGCCAGCAGCCCGCCGGGACAGGCAAACGAGCAGTACTTC
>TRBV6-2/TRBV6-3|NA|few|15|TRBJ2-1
CASTPRSGNYNEQFF
TGTGCCAGCACCCCGAGGAGCGGAAACTACAATGAGCAGTTCTTC
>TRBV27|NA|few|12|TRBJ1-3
CATRTDGNTIYF
TGTGCCACCAGGACAGACGGAAACACCATATATTTT
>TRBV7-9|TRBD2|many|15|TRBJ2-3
CASSLGGLGTDTQYF
TGTGCCAGCAGCTTAGGGGGACTAGGCACAGATACGCAGTATTTT
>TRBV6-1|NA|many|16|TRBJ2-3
CASRASGTGQTDTQYF
TGTGCCAGCAGAGCCTCCGGGACGGGCCAGACAGATACGCAGTATTTT
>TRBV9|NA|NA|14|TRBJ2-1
CASSPNLGSNEQFF
TGTGCCAGCAGCCCCAACCTTGGCAGCAATGAGCAGTTCTTC
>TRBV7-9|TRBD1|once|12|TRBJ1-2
CASSFAGGGYNF
TGTGCCAGCAGCTTCGCAGGGGGTGGCTACAACTTC
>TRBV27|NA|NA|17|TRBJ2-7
CASSSRSASGTPYEQYF
TGTGCCAGCAGTTCTCGATCAGCCAGCGGGACACCTTACGAGCAGTACTTC
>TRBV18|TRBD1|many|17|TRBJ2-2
CASSPITGTGNTGELFF
TGTGCCAGCTCACCAATTACCGGGACAGGAAACACCGGGGAGCTGTTTTTT
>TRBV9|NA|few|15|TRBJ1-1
CASSAGVTRGTEAFF
TGTGCCAGCAGCGCCGGGGTGACCCGGGGCACTGAAGCTTTCTTT
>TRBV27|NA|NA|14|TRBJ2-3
CARTRDVGPDTQYF
TGTGCCAGGACCCGGGACGTGGGGCCAGATACGCAGTATTTT
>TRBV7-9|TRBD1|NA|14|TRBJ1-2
CASSRSRGIWGYTF
TGTGCCAGCAGCAGGTCCAGGGGGATCTGGGGCTACACCTTC
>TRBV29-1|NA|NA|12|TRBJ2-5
CSVGTRRGRQYF
TGCAGCGTCGGGACGCGTCGGGGACGCCAGTACTTC
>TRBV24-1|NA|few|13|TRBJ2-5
CATSRPGGETQYF
TGTGCCACCTCGAGACCCGGAGGGGAGACCCAGTACTTC
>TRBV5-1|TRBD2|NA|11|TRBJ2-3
CASSHLAGVYF
TGCGCCAGCAGCCACCTAGCGGGAGTCTATTTT
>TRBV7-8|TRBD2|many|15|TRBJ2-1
CASSPSGSLVNEQFF
TGTGCCAGCAGCCCTAGCGGGAGTTTAGTCAATGAGCAGTTCTTC